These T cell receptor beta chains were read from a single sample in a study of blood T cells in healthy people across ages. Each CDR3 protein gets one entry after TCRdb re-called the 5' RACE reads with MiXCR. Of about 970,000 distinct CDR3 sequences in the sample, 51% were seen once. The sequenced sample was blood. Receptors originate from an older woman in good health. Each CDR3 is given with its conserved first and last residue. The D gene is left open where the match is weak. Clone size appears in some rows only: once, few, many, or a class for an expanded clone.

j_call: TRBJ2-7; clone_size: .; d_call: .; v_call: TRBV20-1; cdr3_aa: CSAIRQGRGYEQYF; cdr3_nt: TGCAGTGCTATCCGGCAGGGTAGGGGCTACGAGCAGTACTTC
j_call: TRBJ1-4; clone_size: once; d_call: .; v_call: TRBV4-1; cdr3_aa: CASSRFPKEKLFF; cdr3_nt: TGCGCCAGCAGCCGGTTCCCTAAGGAAAAACTGTTTTTT
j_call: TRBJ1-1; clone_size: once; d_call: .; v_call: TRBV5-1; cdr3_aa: CASSLAGRSEAFF; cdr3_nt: TGCGCCAGCAGCTTGGCGGGGAGGTCTGAAGCTTTCTTT
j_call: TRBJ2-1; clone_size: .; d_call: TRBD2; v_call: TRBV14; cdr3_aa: CASSHLSGSPYNEQFF; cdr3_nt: TGTGCCAGCAGTCATCTTAGCGGGAGCCCCTACAATGAGCAGTTCTTC
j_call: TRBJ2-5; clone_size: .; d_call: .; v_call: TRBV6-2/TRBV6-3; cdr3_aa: CASTKTTGTTQYF; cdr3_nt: TGTGCCAGCACCAAGACCACCGGGACGACCCAGTACTTC
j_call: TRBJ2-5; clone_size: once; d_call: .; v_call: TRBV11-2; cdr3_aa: CASSISGEYQETQYF; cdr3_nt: TGTGCCAGCAGCATCTCCGGGGAGTACCAAGAGACCCAGTACTTC
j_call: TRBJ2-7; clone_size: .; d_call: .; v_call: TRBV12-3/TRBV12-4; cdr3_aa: CASSHTHTHEQYF; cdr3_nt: TGTGCCAGCAGTCATACACACACGCACGAGCAGTACTTC
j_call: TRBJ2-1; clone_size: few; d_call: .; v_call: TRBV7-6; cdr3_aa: CASSPRESDGSSEQFF; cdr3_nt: TGTGCCAGCAGCCCCCGGGAGAGCGATGGATCTAGTGAGCAGTTCTTC
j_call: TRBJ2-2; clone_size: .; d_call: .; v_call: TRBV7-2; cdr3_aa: CASSLASSYTGELFF; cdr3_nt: TGTGCCAGCAGCTTGGCTAGCAGCTACACCGGGGAGCTGTTTTTT
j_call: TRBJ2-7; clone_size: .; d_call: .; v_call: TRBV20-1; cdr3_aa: CSVMGTYEQYF; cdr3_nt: TGCAGTGTTATGGGAACCTACGAGCAGTACTTC
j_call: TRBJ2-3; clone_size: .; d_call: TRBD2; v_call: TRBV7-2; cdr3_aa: CASSLIWREGSTDTQYF; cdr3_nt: TGTGCCAGCAGCCTAATATGGCGGGAGGGGAGCACAGATACGCAGTATTTT
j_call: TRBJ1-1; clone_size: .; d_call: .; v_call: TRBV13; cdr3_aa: CASSLGLIQAFF; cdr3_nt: TGTGCCAGCAGCTTGGGACTCATTCAAGCTTTCTTT
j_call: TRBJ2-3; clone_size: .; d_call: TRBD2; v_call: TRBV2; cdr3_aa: CASREREVRLDTQYF; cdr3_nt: TGTGCCAGCAGAGAGCGGGAGGTGAGATTAGATACGCAGTATTTT
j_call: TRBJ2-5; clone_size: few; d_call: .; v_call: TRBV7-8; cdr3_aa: CASYRSVKETQYF; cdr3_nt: TGTGCTAGCTACCGTAGCGTGAAAGAGACCCAGTACTTC
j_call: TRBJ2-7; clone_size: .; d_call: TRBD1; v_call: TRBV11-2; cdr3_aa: CASSLSIGTAQPYEQYF; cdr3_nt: TGTGCCAGCAGCTTGTCGATCGGGACAGCGCAACCCTACGAGCAGTACTTC
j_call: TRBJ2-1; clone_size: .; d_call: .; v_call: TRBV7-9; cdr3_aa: CASSSLEAGGTLYNEQFF; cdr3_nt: TGTGCCAGCAGCTCATTGGAAGCCGGAGGGACCCTGTACAATGAACAGTTCTTC
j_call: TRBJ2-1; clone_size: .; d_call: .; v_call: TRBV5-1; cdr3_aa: CAGSLAQTYNEQFF; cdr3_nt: TGCGCCGGCAGCTTGGCGCAGACCTACAATGAGCAGTTCTTC
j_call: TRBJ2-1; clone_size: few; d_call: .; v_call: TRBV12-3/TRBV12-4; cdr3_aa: CASTVGVEQFF; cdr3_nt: TGTGCCAGCACTGTCGGGGTTGAGCAGTTCTTC
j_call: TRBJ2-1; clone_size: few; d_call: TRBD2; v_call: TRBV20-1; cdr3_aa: CSARGRAAGEQFF; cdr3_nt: TGCAGTGCTAGGGGGAGGGCAGCAGGGGAGCAGTTCTTC